The clone carrying this T cell receptor (beta chain) was seen ten or more times. This sample was included in a study of T cells after yellow fever vaccination. V was clipped by 3 bases and J by 3 bases; unmatched bases: 5. This CDR3 comprises 15 residues. CDR1 and CDR2 (germline): MGHDK, SYGVNS. Overall study results and limits: Sorted memory subsets on day 0 showed almost all vaccine-responding clonotypes to be undetectable. Repertoires sorted by FACS could include abundant clonotypes that are contaminants from the bulk population. Across the CD4 and CD8 compartments, a small share of clonotypes was present in both.

One entry per CDR3 protein, called by TCRdb with MiXCR from the 5' RACE reads. In the table there are around 25,000 distinct CDR3 sequences, 3.4% of which are singletons. The sample consisted of PBMCs, either bulk or a sorted T-cell subset (CD4+, CD8+, memory, or dextramer-sorted; not recorded which), taken around 45 days after the first yellow fever vaccination. The chain is built from TRBV25-1 and TRBJ1-5; 7 bases line up with TRBD1. This TCR came from a man aged 18 to 30 who received the YFV17D yellow fever vaccine. The CDR3 DNA is TGTGCCAGCAGTGAGCAACAGGGGAACAATCAGCCCCAGCATTTT. The encoded protein is CASSEQQGNNQPQHF.